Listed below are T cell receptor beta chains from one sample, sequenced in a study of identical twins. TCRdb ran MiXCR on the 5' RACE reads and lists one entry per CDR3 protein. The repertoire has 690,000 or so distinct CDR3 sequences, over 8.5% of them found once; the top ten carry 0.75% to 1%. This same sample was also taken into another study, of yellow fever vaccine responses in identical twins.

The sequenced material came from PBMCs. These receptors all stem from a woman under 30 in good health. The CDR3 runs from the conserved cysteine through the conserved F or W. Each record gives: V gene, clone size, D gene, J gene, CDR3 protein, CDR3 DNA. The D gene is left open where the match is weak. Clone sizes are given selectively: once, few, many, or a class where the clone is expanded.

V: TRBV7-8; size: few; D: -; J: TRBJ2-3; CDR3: CASSLGQGRPTQYF; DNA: TGTGCCAGCAGCTTAGGGCAGGGCCGCCCAACGCAGTATTTT
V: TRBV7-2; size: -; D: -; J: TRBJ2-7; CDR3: CASSFHTNLYEQYF; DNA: TGTGCCAGCAGCTTCCACACTAATCTCTACGAGCAGTACTTC
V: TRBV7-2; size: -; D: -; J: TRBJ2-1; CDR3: CASSLSGALDNEQFF; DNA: TGTGCCAGCAGCTTATCAGGGGCCCTGGACAATGAGCAGTTCTTC
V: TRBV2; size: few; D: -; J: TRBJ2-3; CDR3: CASIWTPYTDTQYF; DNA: TGTGCCAGCATCTGGACCCCTTACACAGATACGCAGTATTTT
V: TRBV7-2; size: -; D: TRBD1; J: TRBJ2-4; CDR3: CASSPRTGGAKNIQYF; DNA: TGTGCCAGCAGCCCCCGGACAGGGGGGGCCAAAAACATTCAGTACTTC
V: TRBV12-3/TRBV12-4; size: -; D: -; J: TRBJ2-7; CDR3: CASSFWGPRGVGEQYF; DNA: TGTGCCAGCAGTTTTTGGGGACCCCGGGGAGTAGGCGAGCAGTACTTC
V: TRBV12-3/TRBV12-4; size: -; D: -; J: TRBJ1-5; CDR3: CASSLGTRKNWEPQHF; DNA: TGTGCCAGCAGTTTAGGGACACGAAAAAATTGGGAGCCCCAGCATTTT
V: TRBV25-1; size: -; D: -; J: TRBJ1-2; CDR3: CASSTQQGYGYTF; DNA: TGTGCCAGCAGTACTCAACAGGGATATGGCTACACCTTC
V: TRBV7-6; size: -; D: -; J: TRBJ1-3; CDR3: CASSSFAGNTIYF; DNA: TGTGCCAGCAGCTCGTTTGCAGGAAACACCATATATTTT
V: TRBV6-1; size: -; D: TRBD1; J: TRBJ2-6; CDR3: CASSLRQGSGANVLTF; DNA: TGTGCCAGCAGCCTCAGACAGGGCTCTGGGGCCAACGTCCTGACTTTC
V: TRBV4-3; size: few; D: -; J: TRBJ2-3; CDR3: CASSQQQGYTDTQYF; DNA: TGCGCCAGCAGCCAACAACAGGGCTACACAGATACGCAGTATTTT
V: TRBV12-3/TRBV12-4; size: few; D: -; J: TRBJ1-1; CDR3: CASTPTRGGITEAFF; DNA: TGTGCCAGCACCCCCACCAGGGGAGGAATAACTGAAGCTTTCTTT
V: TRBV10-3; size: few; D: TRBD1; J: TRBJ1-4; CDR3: CAISESGQGNEKLFF; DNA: TGTGCCATCAGTGAGTCGGGACAGGGGAATGAAAAACTGTTTTTT
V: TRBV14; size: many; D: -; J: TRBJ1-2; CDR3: CASSSQTDFYGYTF; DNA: TGTGCCAGCAGCTCCCAGACGGACTTCTATGGCTACACCTTC
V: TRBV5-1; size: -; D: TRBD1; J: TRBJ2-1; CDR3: CASSSGTGHAANEQFF; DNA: TGCGCCAGCAGCTCCGGGACAGGCCACGCTGCCAATGAGCAGTTCTTC